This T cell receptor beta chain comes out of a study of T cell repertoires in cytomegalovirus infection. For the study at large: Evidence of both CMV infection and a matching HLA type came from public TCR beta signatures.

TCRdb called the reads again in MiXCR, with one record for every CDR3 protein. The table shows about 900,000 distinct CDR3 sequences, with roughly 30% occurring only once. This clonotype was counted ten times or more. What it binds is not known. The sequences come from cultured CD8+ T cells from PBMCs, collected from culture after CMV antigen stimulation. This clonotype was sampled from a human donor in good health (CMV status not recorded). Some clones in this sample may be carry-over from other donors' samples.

Here the CDR3 reads CASSTWGAADTQYF. In DNA form, the CDR3 reads TGTGCCAGCAGCACTTGGGGGGCCGCAGATACGCAGTATTTT. This chain links TRBV7-9 with TRBJ2-3; D assignment may be TRBD1 or TRBD2 (6 bases each). CDR3 length: 14 amino acids. Germline V lookup: CDR1 SEHNR, CDR2 FQNEAQ (reference sequence). Trimming pared 5 bases from V and 4 bases from J, leaving 13 bases between.